This TCR beta chain was captured in a study of cytomegalovirus exposure and HLA in healthy donors. V shed 5 bases and J shed 2 bases, with 16 bases lying between them. The CDR3 length is 15 residues. Looked up from germline, CDR1 is SGHTA and CDR2 is FQGNSA. Primers: 60 Vbeta forward and 13 Jbeta reverse. The assay was immunoSEQ multiplex PCR, and TCRdb's table has in-frame clones only and misses some. The data contain some 160,000 clones, 70% to 85% of them singletons. V usage is TRBV7-2 and J usage is TRBJ2-7; D ambiguous. Sequenced: PBMCs. This clonotype was sampled from a male donor in good health and CMV-seronegative. The CDR3 DNA reads TGTGCCAGCAGCCCGATGGCGGATGTCACCTACGAGCAGTACTTC. This encodes CASSPMADVTYEQYF.